This T cell receptor (beta chain) was recorded in a study of blood T cell repertoires in COVID-19. J was trimmed by 2 bases and V by 4 bases; bases with no gene match: 9. Germline CDR1 and CDR2: LNHDA and SQIVND (reference sequence). The CDR3 runs to 18 residues. Sequencing used immunoSEQ multiplex PCR; TCRdb keeps in-frame clones, though not all of them. The data contain about 160,000 clones, roughly 90% of them singletons. The V and J genes are TRBV19 and TRBJ2-3; 13 bases are a match to TRBD2. The source of this sequence is a woman aged 40 to 50 who had been exposed to COVID-19. Sample: PBMCs or T cells enriched from blood (not recorded which). CDR3 in DNA: TGTGCCAGTAGTACACTAGCGGGAGGGGGATTGGACACAGATACGCAGTATTTT. This codes for CASSTLAGGGLDTDTQYF.